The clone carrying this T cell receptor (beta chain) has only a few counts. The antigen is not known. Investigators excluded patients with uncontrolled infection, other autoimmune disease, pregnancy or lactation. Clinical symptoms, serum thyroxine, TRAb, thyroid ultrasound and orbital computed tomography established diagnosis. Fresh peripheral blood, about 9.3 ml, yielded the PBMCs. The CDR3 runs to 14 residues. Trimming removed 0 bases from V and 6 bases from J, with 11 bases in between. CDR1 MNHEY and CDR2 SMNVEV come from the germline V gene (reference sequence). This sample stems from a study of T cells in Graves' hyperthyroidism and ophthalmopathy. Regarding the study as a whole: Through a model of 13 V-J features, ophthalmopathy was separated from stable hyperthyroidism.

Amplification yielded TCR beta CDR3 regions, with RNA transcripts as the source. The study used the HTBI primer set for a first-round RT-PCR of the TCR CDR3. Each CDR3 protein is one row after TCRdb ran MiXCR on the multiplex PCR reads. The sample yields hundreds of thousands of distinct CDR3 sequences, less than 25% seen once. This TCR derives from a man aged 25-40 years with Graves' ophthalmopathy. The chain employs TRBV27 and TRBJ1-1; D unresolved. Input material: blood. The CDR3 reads CASSLSAGSSEAFF. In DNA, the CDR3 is TGTGCCAGCAGTTTATCGGCAGGAAGCTCTGAAGCTTTCTTT.